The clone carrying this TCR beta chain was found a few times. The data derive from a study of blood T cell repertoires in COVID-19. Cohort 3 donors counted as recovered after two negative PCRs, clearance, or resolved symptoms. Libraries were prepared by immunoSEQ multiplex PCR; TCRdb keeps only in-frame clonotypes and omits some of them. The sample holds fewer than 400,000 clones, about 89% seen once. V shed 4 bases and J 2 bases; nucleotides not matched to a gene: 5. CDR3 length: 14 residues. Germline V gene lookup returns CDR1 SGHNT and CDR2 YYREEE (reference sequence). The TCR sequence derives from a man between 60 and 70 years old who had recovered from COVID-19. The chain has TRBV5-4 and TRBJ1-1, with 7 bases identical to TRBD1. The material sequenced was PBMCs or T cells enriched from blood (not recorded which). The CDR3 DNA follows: TGTGCCAGCAGCCCAGGGGGTAGAAACACTGAAGCTTTCTTT. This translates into CASSPGGRNTEAFF.